This T cell receptor beta chain is from a study of blood T cells in healthy people across ages. Primed by a sample-barcoded 5' primer and a J-beta primer mix, a second PCR proceeded for 7 to 11 cycles. A single record per CDR3 protein comes from TCRdb applying MiXCR to the 5' RACE reads. The sample yields 540,000 or so distinct CDR3 sequences, roughly 43% seen once. Germline-derived CDR1 and CDR2 are ENHRY and SYGVKD. The CDR3 totals 15 residues. Trimming pared 3 bases from V and 6 bases from J, leaving 17 bases between. The sequence was obtained from a man older than 75 in good health. The V and J genes are TRBV10-3 and TRBJ1-2, with D uncertain. Specimen: blood. This CDR3 is CAISDLNAGGNGYTF. CDR3 in DNA: TGTGCCATCAGTGATTTAAATGCCGGTGGGAATGGCTACACCTTC.